A single sample is the source of the 3 T cell receptor beta chains below, sequenced in a study of blood T cell repertoires in COVID-19. TCRdb's table, derived via immunoSEQ multiplex PCR, lists solely in-frame clones and lacks some. The sample records fewer than 250,000 clones, over 70% being singletons. The sample was peripheral blood. These receptors were collected from a woman aged 45 to 65 with acute or convalescent COVID-19.

The chain couples TRBV27 to TRBJ1-1; 7 bases map to TRBD1. From germline, CDR1 is MNHEY and CDR2 SMNVEV (reference sequence). CDR3 length: 18 residues. The V segment lost 4 bases and the J segment 0 bases; nucleotides outside the gene matches: 14. The CDR3 here is CASSSRQGQTSLNTEAFF. The CDR3 nucleotides read TGTGCCAGCAGTTCACGACAGGGCCAAACAAGTTTGAACACTGAAGCTTTCTTT.

This rearrangement joins TRBV5-1 to TRBJ2-2, with D possibly being TRBD2 (5 bases). This CDR3 has 20 residues. The V gene's germline CDR1 is SGHRS and CDR2 YFSETQ. V lost 2 bases and J lost 6, with 29 bases in between. The CDR3 spells CASSFRTSPGSGLVAGELFF. In DNA form, the CDR3 reads TGCGCCAGCAGCTTCCGAACTAGTCCGGGGTCTGGCCTCGTGGCCGGGGAGCTGTTTTTT.

The rearrangement links TRBV4-1 to TRBJ2-5, with 7 bases that match TRBD2. V dropped 0 bases and J dropped 5; count of bases not matched to a gene: 18. The CDR3 has 19 residues. The germline V gene has CDR1 MGHRA and CDR2 YSYEKL. As DNA, the CDR3 is TGCGCCAGCAGCCAAGAGACGGGTGTGGGGAGGGCTGGTGCTGAGACCCAGTACTTC. Protein sequence: CASSQETGVGRAGAETQYF.